The next 6 T cell receptor beta chains were all read from a single sample in a study of shared clonotypes between healthy human individuals (TCRdb year 2020). Preparation of the library involved the immunoSEQ multiplex PCR assay. The table was pulled from immuneACCESS by TCRdb, which kept in-frame rearrangements only. Such tables lose some clones; where checked, under half of the loss comes from unresolved V genes, and the rest has no known cause. This sample is represented by approximately 720,000 clones; about 90% of them were singletons. Roughly 24% of the sample belongs to the ten largest clones. CD8 naive samples were obtained by positive selection for CCR7 among CD45RO-negative cells, yielding a CD45RA+CCR7+ population from which TemRA cells were excluded. Sequences were obtained from naive CD8+ T cells sorted from blood. The sample's cell subset or site label is to be understood as: CD45RA+CCR7+. The receptors were sampled from a man aged 25 to 40 in good health.

The chain couples TRBV19 to TRBJ2-7; 7 positions agree with TRBD1. The germline gives CDR1 LNHDA, CDR2 SQIVND (reference sequence). CDR3 size: 16 residues. The ends lost 1 base at V and 0 bases at J; junction bases unmatched: 6. CDR3 DNA: TGTGCCAGTAGTATAGGGGACAGTTTCTCCTCCTACGAGCAGTACTTC. Amino acids: CASSIGDSFSSYEQYF.

V and J are TRBV4-1 and TRBJ1-1, with a possible D match to TRBD1 (6 bases). Trimming stripped 3 bases from V and 9 bases from J, with 14 bases between. Germline-derived CDR1 and CDR2 are MGHRA and YSYEKL. The CDR3 extends over 13 amino acids. The CDR3 DNA reads as TGCGCCAGCAGCCATGGGGGCAGACAGAAAGCTTTCTTT. Translating it yields CASSHGGRQKAFF.

This chain links TRBV7-9 with TRBJ2-3; possible D gene TRBD2, 5 bases. There are 14 residues in the CDR3. Trimming pared 5 bases from V and 4 bases from J, leaving 13 bases between. Germline values: CDR1 SEHNR, CDR2 FQNEAQ (reference sequence). In nucleotides, the CDR3 is TGTGCCAGCAGCCCCGAACTGGGAGCAGATACGCAGTATTTT. Protein product: CASSPELGADTQYF.

V gene TRBV10-3 combines with J gene TRBJ2-2; 9 nucleotides agree with TRBD2. Germline trimming cut 3 bases from V and 6 bases from J; bases unmatched to any gene: 29. The CDR3 covers 23 residues. The germline CDR1 and CDR2 sequences are ENHRY and SYGVKD. CDR3 in amino acids: CAISERDGVLAGYILGYAGELFF. The CDR3 DNA is TGTGCCATCAGTGAACGGGACGGTGTACTAGCGGGCTATATTTTGGGGTATGCCGGGGAGCTGTTTTTT.

The rearrangement uses TRBV5-6 and TRBJ1-1, with D possibly TRBD1 on 6 matching bases. Trimming pared 0 bases from V and 3 bases from J, leaving 15 bases between. The CDR3 runs to 16 residues. Per the germline V gene, CDR1 is SGHDT and CDR2 is YYEEEE. CDR3 coding DNA: TGTGCCAGCAGCTTGGACCGGAGGGGGAGGTACACTGAAGCTTTCTTT. Protein product: CASSLDRRGRYTEAFF.

The chain carries TRBV7-2 and TRBJ2-7; weak D call: TRBD2 (6 bases). CDR3 length: 16 residues. The V end was cut by 2 bases, the J end by 7 bases, with 21 bases between. Per the germline V gene, CDR1 is SGHTA and CDR2 is FQGNSA. The CDR3 bases are TGTGCCAGCAGCTTAAGCGGGCTTTTAGCGTGGGAGGAGCAGTACTTC. Encoded protein: CASSLSGLLAWEEQYF.